These 20 T cell receptor beta chains were all obtained from the same sample, sequenced in a study of technical replicates of blood from a few donors. The assay was immunoSEQ multiplex PCR, and TCRdb's table has in-frame clones only and misses some. The data contain tens of thousands of clones, approximately 96% of them singletons. The specimen was T cells isolated from PBMCs. The source is a human donor in good health.

This clone was seen more than once but under ten times. The chain joins TRBV13 to TRBJ1-2, with D tentatively TRBD1 (6 bases). The CDR3 runs 12 residues. V was cut by 2 bases and J by 8 bases, with 9 bases left in between. Per germline, CDR1 PRHDT and CDR2 FYEKMQ (reference sequence). For the CDR3, the DNA is TGTGCCAGCAGCTTACCAGGGGCGGGCTACACCTTC. The encoded protein is CASSLPGAGYTF.

This sequence joins TRBV6-1 and TRBJ2-1, with 10 positions matching TRBD2. Germline V gives CDR1 MNHNS, CDR2 SASEGT. The CDR3 extends over 15 amino acids. Trimming removed 2 bases from V and 10 bases from J; junction bases left unmatched: 8. CDR3 protein: CASSERSSGSGEQFF. The CDR3 coding sequence is TGTGCCAGCAGTGAAAGGTCTAGCGGGAGCGGGGAGCAGTTCTTC.

V is TRBV6-4 and J is TRBJ2-1; D not certain. Trimming cost V 5 bases and J 6 bases, with 14 bases left between them. The CDR3 has 14 amino acids. CDR1 and CDR2 (germline): MRHNA, SNTAGT. This chain's CDR3 is CASSPNLGLNEQFF. The CDR3 DNA is TGTGCCAGCAGTCCAAACCTAGGTCTCAATGAGCAGTTCTTC.

This sequence joins TRBV9 and TRBJ2-1; D perhaps matches TRBD1 (5 bases). Trimming took 0 bases from V and 8 from J, leaving 9 bases between them. The germline CDR1 and CDR2 sequences are SGDLS and YYNGEE. The CDR3 sequence is 13 residues long. In DNA, the CDR3 is TGTGCCAGCAGCGTAGATCAGGGATATGAGCAGTTCTTC. This gives the protein CASSVDQGYEQFF.

The chain recombines TRBV5-8 with TRBJ1-2, with a possible D match to TRBD1 (5 bases). V was clipped by 6 bases and J by 4 bases, with 16 bases between them. Looked up from germline, CDR1 is SGHTS and CDR2 is YDEGEE. There are 14 residues in the CDR3. The CDR3 DNA is TGTGCCAGCAACCTCCAGACGGGACTCTATGGCTACACCTTC. Translated, it gives CASNLQTGLYGYTF.

The V gene is TRBV9, the J gene TRBJ2-7; TRBD1 agrees at 11 bases. J lost 1 base, V lost 4 bases, and 4 bases had no gene match. Germline V gene sequence: CDR1 SGDLS, CDR2 YYNGEE. This CDR3 contains 15 residues. The CDR3 region has the DNA TGTGCCAGCAGCCCCGGGACAGGGGGATCCTACGAGCAGTACTTC. This gives the protein CASSPGTGGSYEQYF. Filled out from reference TRBV9 and TRBJ2-7, the complete variable domain reads DSGVTQTPKHLITATGQRVTLRCSPRSGDLSVYWYQQSLDQGLQFLIQYYNGEERAKGNILERFSAQQFPDLHSELNLSSLELGDSALYFCASSPGTGGSYEQYFGPGTRLTVT.

The chain is built from TRBV27 and TRBJ2-7; the match to TRBD1 covers 11 bases. Losses at the gene ends were 0 bases for V and 3 bases for J; bases not matched to a gene: 1. This CDR3 is 15 amino acids long. From germline, CDR1 is MNHEY and CDR2 SMNVEV (reference sequence). CDR3 sequence reads: CASSLSGTGGYEQYF. The CDR3 nucleotides read TGTGCCAGCAGTTTATCGGGGACAGGGGGCTACGAGCAGTACTTC.

The CDR3 region is CASENPGQAWYGYTF. CDR3 bases: TGTGCCAGCGAAAATCCGGGACAGGCTTGGTATGGCTACACCTTC. The chain is built from TRBV7-9 and TRBJ1-2, with TRBD1 identical over 8 bases. Trimming removed 8 bases from V and 5 bases from J; junction bases left unmatched: 13. The CDR3 has 15 residues. Per the germline V gene, CDR1 is SEHNR and CDR2 is FQNEAQ (reference sequence).

The J gene is TRBJ1-1, the V gene TRBV18, with D maybe TRBD1 (6 bases). Germline CDR1 and CDR2: KGHSH and LQKENI. V lost 2 bases to trimming and J lost 7 bases, with 11 bases between them. This CDR3 comprises 13 residues. The CDR3 DNA follows: TGTGCCAGCTCACCATCAACACAGGGTGAAGCTTTCTTT. Translated, it gives CASSPSTQGEAFF.

The chain has TRBV19 and TRBJ2-5, with a weak D call TRBD1 (6 bases). Germline V lookup: CDR1 LNHDA, CDR2 SQIVND (reference sequence). This CDR3 contains 15 residues. V dropped 3 bases and J dropped 4 bases, with 15 bases sitting between them. This CDR3 reads CASSMGRGNVETQYF. CDR3 nucleotides: TGTGCCAGTAGTATGGGAAGGGGGAACGTAGAGACCCAGTACTTC.

The J gene is TRBJ2-7, the V gene TRBV18; the D gene is possibly TRBD1 (6 bases). V gave up 3 bases and J gave up 0 bases, with 12 bases separating them. Per germline, CDR1 KGHSH and CDR2 LQKENI. There are 15 residues in the CDR3. Written as DNA, the CDR3 is TGTGCCAGCTCACCGTTTAAGGACAGCTCCTACGAGCAGTACTTC. Translated, it gives CASSPFKDSSYEQYF.

This chain connects TRBV18 to TRBJ1-4; 7 bases map to TRBD1. CDR3 length: 14 residues. CDR1 is KGHSH, CDR2 LQKENI, per germline. J lost 7 bases, V lost 5 bases, and 7 bases had no gene match. The CDR3 is CASSAGTESEKLFF. DNA of the CDR3: TGTGCCAGCTCAGCCGGGACAGAAAGTGAAAAACTGTTTTTT.

This clone was detected only once. CDR3 in DNA: TGTGCCAGCAGCTTAAATGGGATAGCGGGAACCTACGAGCAGTACTTC. This gives the protein CASSLNGIAGTYEQYF. This chain uses TRBV11-2 with TRBJ2-7, with 8 positions matching TRBD2. CDR1 SGHAT and CDR2 FQNNGV come from the germline V gene. V trimming: 2 bases; J trimming: 2 bases; junction bases outside the gene matches: 8. This CDR3 region has 16 residues. Looking up the rest from reference TRBV11-2 and TRBJ2-7 gives the full variable domain: EAGVAQSPRYKIIEKRQSVAFWCNPISGHATLYWYQQILGQGPKLLIQFQNNGVVDDSQLPKDRFSAERLKGVDSTLKIQPAKLEDSAVYLCASSLNGIAGTYEQYFGPGTRLTVT.

The chain has TRBV18 and TRBJ1-5; 7 bases agree with TRBD1. Unmatched junction bases numbered 0, after V lost 2 bases and J lost 2 bases. The CDR3 consists of 14 residues. Germline values: CDR1 KGHSH, CDR2 LQKENI. The CDR3 coding sequence is TGTGCCAGCTCACCAACAGGGGGCAATCAGCCCCAGCATTTT. Its protein product is CASSPTGGNQPQHF.

This rearrangement joins TRBV20-1 to TRBJ1-2, with a weak D call TRBD1 (5 bases). Germline lookup yields CDR1 DFQATT and CDR2 SNEGSKA (reference sequence). V was pared by 8 bases and J by 8 bases, with 12 bases between. The CDR3 covers 10 residues. CDR3: CSILGHGYTF. The CDR3 region has the DNA TGCAGTATATTGGGGCACGGCTACACCTTC.

V is TRBV10-3 and J is TRBJ2-1, with 7 nucleotides matching TRBD2. Losses at the gene ends were 5 bases for V and 1 base for J; bases not matched to a gene: 8. Germline V gene sequence: CDR1 ENHRY, CDR2 SYGVKD. This CDR3 is 16 amino acids long. CDR3: CAISHGGRGSYNEQFF. The DNA of the CDR3 is TGTGCCATCAGTCACGGCGGGAGAGGATCCTACAATGAGCAGTTCTTC.

The J gene is TRBJ2-7, the V gene TRBV14; 7 nucleotides agree with TRBD1. Looked up from germline, CDR1 is SGHDN and CDR2 is FVKESK. This CDR3 has 15 residues. The V segment lost 0 bases and the J segment 3 bases; nucleotides outside the gene matches: 5. The chain's CDR3 is CASSQEMGQHYEQYF. The CDR3 DNA follows: TGTGCCAGCAGCCAAGAGATGGGACAGCACTACGAGCAGTACTTC.

J is TRBJ1-1 and V is TRBV18, with 7 bases identical to TRBD1. Germline V gene lookup returns CDR1 KGHSH and CDR2 LQKENI. The CDR3 contains 15 residues. The junction had 5 bases not matched to a gene; V was cut back by 0 bases and J by 4 bases. This chain's CDR3 is CASSPPAGGGTEAFF. The CDR3 DNA follows: TGTGCCAGCTCACCACCGGCAGGGGGTGGCACTGAAGCTTTCTTT. Filled out from reference TRBV18 and TRBJ1-1, the complete variable domain reads NAGVMQNPRHLVRRRGQEARLRCSPMKGHSHVYWYRQLPEEGLKFMVYLQKENIIDESGMPKERFSAEFPKEGPSILRIQQVVRGDSAAYFCASSPPAGGGTEAFFGQGTRLTVV.

The V and J genes are TRBV6-5 and TRBJ2-5, with a tentative D call TRBD1 (6 bases). The CDR3 is 15 amino acids. CDR1 is MNHEY, CDR2 SVGAGI, per germline. V lost 0 bases to trimming and J lost 5 bases, with 13 bases between them. This chain's CDR3 is CASSYSNGGGETQYF. The CDR3 region has the DNA TGTGCCAGCAGTTACTCGAATGGGGGCGGGGAGACCCAGTACTTC.

V gene TRBV25-1 combines with J gene TRBJ1-2; tentative D call: TRBD1 (6 bases). V lost 5 bases and J lost 4, with 17 bases in between. Looked up from germline, CDR1 is MGHDK and CDR2 is SYGVNS. The CDR3 contains 15 residues. CDR3 nucleotide sequence: TGTGCCAGCAGTCAAAACCGGGACACAGGCTATGGCTACACCTTC. Protein: CASSQNRDTGYGYTF.